Below, 15 T cell receptor beta chains from the same sample are listed, as sequenced in a study of cytomegalovirus exposure and HLA in healthy donors. The PCR was carried out with 60 Vbeta primers and 13 Jbeta primers. Generated by immunoSEQ multiplex PCR, the TCRdb table keeps only in-frame clones and is missing some. This table has 200,000 to 300,000 clones, approximately 85% appearing once. The source material was PBMCs. These receptors originate from a woman between 35 and 50 years old in good health and CMV-seropositive.

The J gene is TRBJ1-2, the V gene TRBV7-2; the D is unclear. CDR1 is SGHTA and CDR2 is FQGNSA in the germline V gene. This CDR3 spans 15 amino acids. Deletions cut 5 bases from V and 4 bases from J, with 17 bases between. In DNA, the CDR3 is TGTGCCAGCAGCCCTGACACATCAAGTACCTATGGCTACACCTTC. Protein product: CASSPDTSSTYGYTF.

Notes on this clone: The identical CDR3 is also encoded by other nucleotide sequences in the sample. The chain employs TRBV11-2 and TRBJ2-7; D gene uncertain. Between the trimmed V and J ends, which lost 4 bases and 2 bases, there was a span of 6 bases. There are 12 residues in the CDR3. Germline V lookup: CDR1 SGHAT, CDR2 FQNNGV. The CDR3 reads CASSSGAYEQYF. CDR3 coding DNA: TGTGCCAGCAGCTCCGGTGCCTACGAGCAGTACTTC.

The chain combines TRBV5-4 with TRBJ2-1; a possible D gene is TRBD2 (5 bases). The CDR3 is 15 residues long. Germline V gives CDR1 SGHNT, CDR2 YYREEE (reference sequence). Trimming removed 1 base at V and 6 bases at J, with 14 bases between. DNA for the CDR3: TGTGCCAGCAGCTTGTTTCGGGAAATGGGCAATGAGCAGTTCTTC. It is translated as CASSLFREMGNEQFF. Supplemented by reference TRBV5-4 and TRBJ2-1, the full variable domain reads ETGVTQSPTHLIKTRGQQVTLRCSSQSGHNTVSWYQQALGQGPQFIFQYYREEENGRGNFPPRFSGLQFPNYSSELNVNALELDDSALYLCASSLFREMGNEQFFGPGTRLTVL.

The chain recombines TRBV2 with TRBJ2-5, with D unresolved. The V gene's germline CDR1 is SNHLY and CDR2 FYNNEI. CDR3 size: 14 residues. Between the trimmed V and J ends, which lost 4 bases and 1 base, there was a span of 10 bases. Written as DNA, the CDR3 is TGTGCCAGCAGTGTTGACTCGTTCCAAGAGACCCAGTACTTC. Protein: CASSVDSFQETQYF.

The V gene is TRBV9, the J gene TRBJ2-3; 11 nucleotides agree with TRBD2. The CDR3 consists of 18 residues. With V trimmed by 0 bases and J by 0 bases, 6 bases remained unmatched. Germline assignment: CDR1 SGDLS and CDR2 YYNGEE. CDR3 nucleotide sequence: TGTGCCAGCAGCGTAGGAATTAGCGGGAGGGGGAGCACAGATACGCAGTATTTT. It translates to CASSVGISGRGSTDTQYF.

The genes are TRBV19 and TRBJ1-1, with TRBD1 matching over 11 bases. There are 15 residues in the CDR3. J was trimmed by 5 bases and V by 1 base; bases with no gene match: 3. Germline CDR1 LNHDA, CDR2 SQIVND (reference sequence). The CDR3 here is CASSIGTGGLTEAFF. In DNA form, the CDR3 reads TGTGCCAGTAGTATAGGGACAGGGGGCTTGACTGAAGCTTTCTTT.

The chain recombines TRBV28 with TRBJ2-7, with 11 bases aligning to TRBD2. This CDR3 is built from 14 residues. Germline CDR1 MDHEN, CDR2 SYDVKM. V lost 6 bases to trimming and J lost 4 bases; unmatched junction nucleotides: 5. CDR3 sequence: CASRIAGGLYEQYF. The CDR3 DNA is TGTGCCAGCAGGATAGCGGGAGGGTTGTACGAGCAGTACTTC.

The CDR3 here is CASSFWRDYEQYF. The DNA of the CDR3 is TGTGCCAGCAGCTTTTGGAGGGACTACGAGCAGTACTTC. The rearrangement joins TRBV11-2 to TRBJ2-7; TRBD2 might be the D (6 bases). Germline CDR1 reads SGHAT; CDR2 reads FQNNGV. Trimming pared 3 bases from V and 3 bases from J, leaving 9 bases between. The CDR3 contains 13 residues.

The rearrangement uses TRBV18 and TRBJ2-7, with a possible D match to TRBD1 (7 bases). From germline, CDR1 is KGHSH and CDR2 LQKENI. V lost 11 bases and J lost 4, with 18 bases in between. The length of the CDR3 is 13 residues. The CDR3 loop reads CAFGKAGGYEQYF. The CDR3 nucleotides are TGTGCCTTCGGAAAGGCAGGGGGGTACGAGCAGTACTTC.

This rearrangement joins TRBV28 to TRBJ2-7, with unresolved D. This CDR3 is 13 amino acids long. CDR1 is MDHEN, CDR2 SYDVKM, per germline. The V end was cut by 6 bases, the J end by 2 bases, with 11 bases between. In nucleotides, the CDR3 is TGTGCCAGCAGCACTGAGGCCCCCTACGAGCAGTACTTC. Its protein is CASSTEAPYEQYF.

The sample holds one count of this clone. This chain uses TRBV10-3 with TRBJ1-2, with TRBD1 identical over 10 bases. The CDR3 length is 16 residues. V gave up 2 bases and J gave up 8 bases; unmatched junction bases: 11. The germline V gene encodes CDR1 ENHRY and CDR2 SYGVKD. The CDR3 loop is CAISETSGQGGAGYTF. CDR3 sequence (DNA): TGTGCCATCAGTGAGACAAGCGGACAGGGGGGGGCCGGCTACACCTTC.

The genes are TRBV9 and TRBJ2-3; 7 bases agree with TRBD1. This CDR3 is 18 amino acids long. CDR1 is SGDLS and CDR2 is YYNGEE in the germline V gene. With 0 bases clipped from V and 1 base from J, the junction kept 11 bases outside the gene matches. CDR3 amino acids: CASSVGAGTAIGTDTQYF. The CDR3 DNA follows: TGTGCCAGCAGCGTAGGAGCCGGGACAGCGATTGGCACAGATACGCAGTATTTT. Using reference TRBV9 and TRBJ2-3 for the parts outside the CDR3, the full variable domain is DSGVTQTPKHLITATGQRVTLRCSPRSGDLSVYWYQQSLDQGLQFLIQYYNGEERAKGNILERFSAQQFPDLHSELNLSSLELGDSALYFCASSVGAGTAIGTDTQYFGPGTRLTVL.

V usage is TRBV9 and J usage is TRBJ2-2; a weak D match, TRBD2 (5 bases). The CDR3 has 15 amino acids. With 0 bases removed from V and 4 bases from J, the gap between germline ends came to 10 bases. The germline V gene has CDR1 SGDLS and CDR2 YYNGEE. The DNA for the CDR3 is TGTGCCAGCAGCGTAGTCCCGGCGGGCACCGGGGAGCTGTTTTTT. Its translation is CASSVVPAGTGELFF.

This chain connects TRBV19 to TRBJ1-3; D might be TRBD1 (5 bases). The CDR3 has 15 amino acids. CDR1 and CDR2 from the germline V gene are LNHDA and SQIVND (reference sequence). The CDR3 region is CASGDPVPSGNTIYF. The CDR3 region has the DNA TGTGCGTCGGGGGACCCTGTTCCCTCTGGAAACACCATATATTTT.

The CDR3 sequence: CSVARTGGDEQYF. The CDR3 region has the DNA TGCAGCGTTGCCCGAACGGGAGGGGACGAGCAGTACTTC. This chain connects TRBV29-1 to TRBJ2-7, with 8 bases lining up with TRBD2. The CDR3 is 13 amino acids. CDR1 and CDR2 from the germline V gene are SQVTM and ANQGSEA. Trimming removed 4 bases from V and 5 bases from J; junction bases left unmatched: 7.